This TCR beta chain was sequenced during a study of response to subunit inactivated influenza vaccine. Points from the study as a whole: Authors suggested that a seasonal influenza vaccination recruits few new T cells each time.

With 5 bases clipped from V and 1 base from J, the junction kept 8 bases outside the gene matches. This CDR3 has 17 amino acids. One entry per CDR3 protein results from TCRdb running MiXCR on the RT-PCR reads. The table has around 580,000 distinct CDR3 sequences, roughly 10% seen once. This clonotype was seen at least ten times. Antigen: not known. The genes are TRBV12-3 or TRBV12-4 and TRBJ2-1, with 10 bases that match TRBD1. The receptor comes from a man in his fifties or sixties who received an inactivated influenza vaccine. Source: PBMCs from blood, taken on the day of vaccination. The CDR3 nucleotides read TGTGCCAGCAGTCCCCGGACAGGGGGTTATTCCTACAATGAGCAGTTCTTC. It is translated as CASSPRTGGYSYNEQFF.